These 6 T cell receptor beta chains originate from one sample sequenced in a study of T cell repertoires in ileal Crohn's disease. Time point defined: neoterminal ileum biopsy at postoperative endoscopy, about 6 months after surgery. Some clones are missing from TCRdb's copy, which holds only in-frame ones; the method was immunoSEQ multiplex PCR. The sample gives some 11,000 clones, 72% of which show up once; roughly 7.1% is in the top ten. What was sequenced was ileal tissue. These receptor sequences come from an adult with Crohn's disease.

The J gene is TRBJ1-5, the V gene TRBV2; the D is unclear. V shed 5 bases and J shed 0 bases, with 8 bases lying between them. The length of the CDR3 is 14 residues. CDR1 and CDR2 from the germline V gene are SNHLY and FYNNEI. Written as DNA, the CDR3 is TGTGCCAGCAGTCCCCCTCCTAGCAATCAGCCCCAGCATTTT. It yields the protein CASSPPPSNQPQHF.

The V and J genes are TRBV6-1 and TRBJ2-2, with D perhaps matching TRBD1 (6 bases). Between the trimmed V and J ends, which lost 11 bases and 1 base, there was a span of 17 bases. The CDR3 is 15 amino acids. The germline V gene has CDR1 MNHNS and CDR2 SASEGT. CDR3 DNA sequence: TGTGCCTTCGCAAAAGGGACAAAGAACACCGGGGAGCTGTTTTTT. The encoded protein is CAFAKGTKNTGELFF.

J is TRBJ1-1 and V is TRBV7-9; 12 bases are shared with TRBD1. The CDR3 sequence is 15 residues long. With V trimmed by 3 bases and J by 6 bases, 5 bases remained unmatched. Germline V gene lookup returns CDR1 SEHNR and CDR2 FQNEAQ (reference sequence). The CDR3 loop is CASSFSGTGGAEAFF. The CDR3 DNA reads TGTGCCAGCAGCTTTTCCGGGACAGGGGGCGCTGAAGCTTTCTTT.

V is TRBV2 and J is TRBJ2-2, with 10 bases identical to TRBD2. This CDR3 has 14 residues. Germline values: CDR1 SNHLY, CDR2 FYNNEI. After removal of 7 bases from V and 7 bases from J, the junction contained 6 bases not matched to a gene. CDR3 region: CASTASGSFGELFF. CDR3 nucleotide sequence: TGTGCCAGCACGGCTAGCGGGAGTTTCGGGGAGCTGTTTTTT.

This chain uses TRBV19 with TRBJ2-1, with TRBD2 identical over 7 bases. Germline V gene data show CDR1 as LNHDA and CDR2 as SQIVND (reference sequence). CDR3 length equals 15 residues. Trimming took 3 bases from V and 7 from J; bases not matched to a gene: 9. The DNA of the CDR3 is TGTGCCAGTAGTATCTTGCGGGGGACCAGTAATGAGCAGTTCTTC. Amino acids: CASSILRGTSNEQFF. Looking up the rest from reference TRBV19 and TRBJ2-1 gives the full variable domain: DGGITQSPKYLFRKEGQNVTLSCEQNLNHDAMYWYRQDPGQGLRLIYYSQIVNDFQKGDIAEGYSVSREKKESFPLTVTSAQKNPTAFYLCASSILRGTSNEQFFGPGTRLTVL.

This clone has only a few counts. The chain joins TRBV28 to TRBJ1-5; 8 bases line up with TRBD1. The CDR3 loop spans 16 amino acids. J lost 6 bases, V lost 5 bases, and 12 bases had no gene match. Germline lookup yields CDR1 MDHEN and CDR2 SYDVKM. CDR3 DNA sequence: TGTGCCAGCAGTCCAGACGACAGGGGAAGGAGTCAGCCCCAGCATTTT. Residues: CASSPDDRGRSQPQHF.